The rows below give T cell receptor beta chains drawn from one sample of a study of T cells in Graves' hyperthyroidism and ophthalmopathy. TCRdb reanalysed the multiplex PCR reads using MiXCR and keeps one entry per CDR3 protein. Of about 380,000 distinct CDR3 sequences in the sample, less than 15% were seen once. Material for sequencing was blood. The receptor source for this set is a man aged 25 to 45 with Graves' hyperthyroidism that later progressed to Graves' ophthalmopathy. Both conserved end residues are part of each CDR3. The order of the fields is D gene, clone size, J gene, V gene, CDR3 protein, CDR3 DNA. D genes are given only for firm matches. Clone size is stated in some rows and not others, as once, few, many or a class when expanded.

>TRBD1|.|TRBJ1-2|TRBV9
CASSPRTGRDYGYTF
TGTGCCAGCAGCCCCCGGACAGGGCGTGACTATGGCTACACCTTC
>.|many|TRBJ2-1|TRBV3-1
CASSQDPSKGGNEQFF
TGTGCCAGCAGCCAAGATCCTAGTAAAGGGGGGAATGAGCAGTTCTTC
>.|.|TRBJ1-5|TRBV10-3
CAITTGTSNQPQHF
TGTGCCATCACTACGGGGACAAGCAATCAGCCCCAGCATTTT
>TRBD2|many|TRBJ2-5|TRBV7-2
CASSFSVGLGLADQETQYF
TGTGCCAGCAGCTTCAGCGTAGGGTTAGGACTAGCTGACCAAGAGACCCAGTACTTC
>TRBD2|few|TRBJ2-1|TRBV12-3/TRBV12-4
CASSLGLAGSFNEQFF
TGTGCCAGCAGTTTAGGGTTAGCGGGGAGCTTTAATGAGCAGTTCTTC
>TRBD2|many|TRBJ2-5|TRBV7-2
CASSLETSGGPQETQYF
TGTGCCAGCAGCTTAGAAACTAGCGGGGGCCCTCAAGAGACCCAGTACTTC
>TRBD1|many|TRBJ1-4|TRBV12-3/TRBV12-4
CASTDTGGPNEKLFF
TGTGCCAGCACCGACACAGGGGGGCCTAATGAAAAACTGTTTTTT
>.|few|TRBJ1-3|TRBV3-1
CASTNQGQTANTIYF
TGTGCCAGCACTAATCAAGGGCAGACGGCAAACACCATATATTTT
>.|many|TRBJ2-1|TRBV7-6
CASSLGTVSYNEQFF
TGTGCCAGCAGCTTAGGGACAGTCTCCTACAATGAGCAGTTCTTC
>.|.|TRBJ1-2|TRBV13
CASSLGLLSGVINFGYTF
TGTGCCAGCAGCTTAGGCCTACTGTCAGGAGTAATAAACTTTGGCTACACCTTC
>.|many|TRBJ1-1|TRBV6-1
CASSGAGDGKPHTEAFF
TGTGCCAGCAGTGGGGCAGGGGATGGTAAACCCCACACTGAAGCTTTCTTT
>.|many|TRBJ2-7|TRBV29-1
CSVTGTFHYEQYF
TGCAGCGTAACCGGGACATTCCACTACGAGCAGTACTTC
>.|few|TRBJ1-2|TRBV7-2
CASSVGGAGYGYTF
TGTGCCAGCAGCGTCGGAGGGGCTGGCTATGGCTACACCTTC
>.|few|TRBJ1-2|TRBV14
CASSPREYHGYTF
TGTGCCAGCAGCCCAAGGGAGTACCATGGCTACACCTTC
>TRBD1|many|TRBJ2-7|TRBV5-1
CASSSGQGDYEQYF
TGCGCCAGCAGCTCGGGACAGGGAGACTACGAGCAGTACTTC
>.|.|TRBJ2-6|TRBV5-1
CASSLAPGGTNVLTF
TGCGCCAGCAGCTTGGCGCCAGGGGGGACCAACGTCCTGACTTTC
>.|many|TRBJ1-1|TRBV2
CASSEGSRNTEAFF
TGTGCCAGCAGTGAGGGGAGTAGGAACACTGAAGCTTTCTTT
>TRBD2|few|TRBJ2-7|TRBV28
CASSLAGTKEQYF
TGTGCCAGCAGTCTAGCGGGGACCAAGGAGCAGTACTTC
>.|many|TRBJ1-1|TRBV28
CASSYPGIGGTEAFF
TGTGCCAGCAGTTATCCCGGTATTGGGGGCACTGAAGCTTTCTTT
>.|many|TRBJ2-5|TRBV20-1
CSARDRGVRETQYF
TGCAGTGCTAGAGATAGGGGGGTCAGGGAGACCCAGTACTTC
>.|many|TRBJ2-1|TRBV6-1
CASSERPGYYNEQFF
TGTGCCAGCAGTGAGAGACCAGGGTACTACAATGAGCAGTTCTTC
>TRBD1|many|TRBJ2-7|TRBV5-6
CASSLGQGAYSYEQYF
TGTGCCAGCAGCCTGGGACAGGGGGCCTACTCCTACGAGCAGTACTTC
>.|many|TRBJ1-1|TRBV5-1
CATSRELNTEAFF
TGCGCCACCAGCAGGGAGTTGAACACTGAAGCTTTCTTT
>TRBD1|many|TRBJ1-6|TRBV27
CASSLSIIQGAENSPLHF
TGTGCCAGCAGTTTATCGATCATTCAGGGGGCGGAAAATTCACCCCTCCACTTT
>.|.|TRBJ1-2|TRBV5-5
CASRRGTEQVYYTF
TGTGCCAGCAGAAGGGGGACGGAACAGGTTTACTACACCTTC
>TRBD1|few|TRBJ2-7|TRBV6-1
CASTGRTGGSYEQYF
TGTGCCAGCACTGGAAGGACAGGCGGGTCCTACGAGCAGTACTTC
>.|.|TRBJ1-2|TRBV7-9
CASSLSENGYTF
TGTGCCAGCAGCTTAAGCGAGAATGGCTACACCTTC
>.|.|TRBJ2-7|TRBV10-3
CAIQAEVQYF
TGTGCCATCCAAGCGGAAGTGCAGTACTTC
>.|.|TRBJ2-7|TRBV9
CASSVDTGNQQYF
TGTGCCAGCAGCGTAGACACAGGGAATCAGCAGTACTTC
>.|many|TRBJ2-3|TRBV20-1
CSASPQITDTQYF
TGCAGTGCTAGCCCCCAGATCACAGATACGCAGTATTTT
>.|many|TRBJ2-3|TRBV20-1
CSARDWRSGVMQYF
TGCAGTGCTAGAGATTGGCGTAGTGGGGTGATGCAGTATTTT
>.|.|TRBJ2-4|TRBV5-1
CASSFRGAKNIQYF
TGCGCCAGCAGCTTCAGGGGAGCCAAAAACATTCAGTACTTC
>TRBD1|many|TRBJ2-3|TRBV5-1
CASSLDRGSTDTQYF
TGCGCCAGCAGCTTGGACAGGGGGAGCACAGATACGCAGTATTTT
>TRBD2|.|TRBJ2-4|TRBV20-1
CSARANLAGGIAKNIQYF
TGCAGTGCTAGAGCAAATTTAGCGGGGGGGATAGCCAAAAACATTCAGTACTTC
>.|many|TRBJ1-5|TRBV12-3/TRBV12-4
CASSFQGNQPQHF
TGTGCCAGCAGTTTCCAGGGGAATCAGCCCCAGCATTTT
>.|few|TRBJ2-7|TRBV4-1
CASSQRDGSYEQYF
TGCGCCAGCAGCCAGAGGGACGGCTCCTACGAGCAGTACTTC
>TRBD1|many|TRBJ1-2|TRBV6-1
CASNRQGAGYGYTF
TGTGCCAGCAACAGACAGGGGGCTGGGTATGGCTACACCTTC
>.|few|TRBJ1-1|TRBV30
CAWSRPNTEALF
TGTGCCTGGAGTCGACCAAACACTGAAGCTCTCTTT
>.|.|TRBJ2-7|TRBV7-9
CASSSDTPYEQYF
TGTGCCAGCAGCTCAGATACCCCCTACGAGCAGTACTTC
>.|few|TRBJ1-6|TRBV7-6
CASNLGGPNSPLHF
TGTGCCAGCAACCTAGGGGGGCCTAATTCACCCCTCCACTTT
>.|.|TRBJ2-2|TRBV24-1
CATRGSANTGELFF
TGTGCCACCCGGGGCAGCGCGAACACCGGGGAGCTGTTTTTT
>TRBD1|many|TRBJ2-7|TRBV7-9
CASSSPDRASYEQYF
TGTGCCAGCAGCTCCCCGGACAGGGCCTCCTACGAGCAGTACTTC
>.|.|TRBJ1-2|TRBV4-1
CASSRGIDYGYTF
TGCGCCAGCAGCCGGGGAATTGACTATGGCTACACCTTC
>.|few|TRBJ1-5|TRBV10-3
CAISALGTNQPQHF
TGTGCCATCAGTGCCCTTGGGACCAATCAGCCCCAGCATTTT
>TRBD2|many|TRBJ2-5|TRBV2
CASSEALGVRGGTPQETQYF
TGTGCCAGCAGTGAAGCGCTTGGGGTTCGCGGGGGAACCCCCCAAGAGACCCAGTACTTC
>.|many|TRBJ2-1|TRBV20-1
CSARAGWLSEQFF
TGCAGTGCTAGAGCGGGCTGGCTCAGTGAGCAGTTCTTC
>.|.|TRBJ2-2|TRBV20-1
CSARRYIGELFF
TGCAGTGCTAGACGGTACATCGGGGAGCTGTTTTTT
>.|few|TRBJ2-1|TRBV19
CASNLGGSYNEQFF
TGTGCCAGTAATTTGGGGGGCTCCTACAATGAGCAGTTCTTC
>TRBD1|many|TRBJ1-2|TRBV3-1
CASSPRQGDGYTF
TGTGCCAGCAGCCCGCGACAGGGGGATGGCTACACCTTC
>.|few|TRBJ2-2|TRBV28
CAGSLAGTGELFF
TGTGCCGGCAGTTTGGCGGGAACCGGGGAGCTGTTTTTT
>TRBD1|few|TRBJ1-2|TRBV29-1
CSVEGSGQGNYGYTF
TGCAGCGTTGAAGGATCGGGACAGGGCAACTATGGCTACACCTTC
>TRBD1|few|TRBJ1-3|TRBV7-6
CASSLGTDLLTGSTIYF
TGTGCCAGCAGCTTGGGGACAGACCTCCTCACTGGAAGCACCATATATTTT
>TRBD2|few|TRBJ2-5|TRBV27
CASSLPLAAETQYF
TGTGCCAGCAGTTTACCGCTAGCGGCTGAGACCCAGTACTTC